These 19 T cell receptor beta chains originate from one sample sequenced in a study of T cell responses to AZD1222 COVID-19 vaccine. Measured with immunoSEQ multiplex PCR; TCRdb has only the in-frame clones, and not every one. This sample has about 150,000 clones; approximately 90% occur once, and the top ten carry around 2.1%. Material: peripheral blood, obtained 28 days after the second AZD1222 dose. The origin of the receptors is an adult who received the AZD1222 COVID-19 vaccine.

The chain employs TRBV2 and TRBJ2-3; no clear D. This CDR3 has 15 residues. CDR1 and CDR2 from the germline V gene are SNHLY and FYNNEI. Trimming took 6 bases from V and 0 from J, leaving 13 bases between them. CDR3 coding DNA: TGTGCCAGCAGCGGACCGGGCGGTAGCACAGATACGCAGTATTTT. It yields the protein CASSGPGGSTDTQYF.

This clone was recorded once. This chain links TRBV11-3 with TRBJ2-1; TRBD2 matches 11 bases. Germline V gene sequence: CDR1 SGHNT, CDR2 YENEEA. Losses at the gene ends were 5 bases for V and 7 bases for J; bases not matched to a gene: 7. The CDR3 loop spans 15 amino acids. The CDR3 region has the DNA TGTGCCAGCAGCGGTAGGGCTAGCGGGAGGAATGAGCAGTTCTTC. Protein: CASSGRASGRNEQFF.

The chain combines TRBV28 with TRBJ1-2; D is perhaps TRBD1 (6 bases). CDR1 and CDR2 from the germline V gene are MDHEN and SYDVKM. V was shortened by 3 bases and J by 4 bases, with 18 bases between the two germline ends. The CDR3 runs to 16 residues. This CDR3 reads CASSFFGNRAPYGYTF. For the CDR3, the DNA is TGTGCCAGCAGTTTTTTTGGGAACAGGGCCCCCTATGGCTACACCTTC.

The rearrangement links TRBV12-5 to TRBJ2-2, with 9 bases lining up with TRBD1. This CDR3 has 17 residues. V lost 3 bases, J lost 5 bases, and 10 bases stayed unmatched. Germline V gene sequence: CDR1 LGHNT, CDR2 FRNRAP. The CDR3 DNA reads TGTGCTAGTGGTTTCATACCGGGACAGGGTCGAACCGGGGAGCTGTTTTTT. Its translation is CASGFIPGQGRTGELFF.

A note on this clone: The sample has other DNA sequences that encode this CDR3 too. The chain carries TRBV5-1 and TRBJ2-5; no clear D gene. Germline V gene sequence: CDR1 SGHRS, CDR2 YFSETQ. Trimming removed 2 bases at V and 5 bases at J, with 4 bases between. This CDR3 has 11 residues. As DNA, the CDR3 is TGCGCCAGCAGCTTAGAGGAGACCCAGTACTTC. It yields the protein CASSLEETQYF.

The V and J genes are TRBV15 and TRBJ2-5, with D unresolved. Germline CDR1 is LNHNV and CDR2 is YYDKDF (reference sequence). CDR3 length: 12 amino acids. Trimming left V 5 bases short and J 5 bases short, with 9 bases between. The CDR3, as DNA: TGTGCCACCAGCGTTACCCACGAGACCCAGTACTTC. It yields the protein CATSVTHETQYF.

Of note for this clone: A read error may produce the germline difference seen at one junction end. The J gene is TRBJ1-3, the V gene TRBV5-1, with D possibly matching TRBD1 (5 bases). There are 16 residues in the CDR3. CDR1 SGHRS and CDR2 YFSETQ come from the germline V gene. As DNA, the CDR3 is TGCGCCAGCACCTTGGGACCGAATTCCTCTGGAAACACCATATATTTT. It translates to CASTLGPNSSGNTIYF.

This clone was found once. The chain couples TRBV12-3 or TRBV12-4 to TRBJ2-5; a weak D match, TRBD1 (6 bases). The V gene lost 8 bases and the J gene lost 5 bases, with 12 bases spanning the gap. The CDR3 loop spans 12 amino acids. As DNA, the CDR3 is TGTGCCAGCCGTGGGGGCGGTGAGACCCAGTACTTC. Residues: CASRGGGETQYF.

The chain links TRBV9 to TRBJ2-7, with 8 bases lining up with TRBD2. J gave up 3 bases and V 0 bases, and 2 bases lay outside the gene matches. CDR3 length equals 14 residues. The V gene's germline CDR1 is SGDLS and CDR2 YYNGEE. CDR3 coding DNA: TGTGCCAGCAGCGTAGCACTAGCGGACTACGAGCAGTACTTC. Amino acids: CASSVALADYEQYF.

The chain couples TRBV11-3 to TRBJ1-1, with 8 positions matching TRBD1. Germline values: CDR1 SGHNT, CDR2 YENEEA. The CDR3 has 14 amino acids. Germline trimming cut 5 bases from V and 0 bases from J; bases unmatched to any gene: 2. Written as DNA, the CDR3 is TGTGCCAGCAGCCGACAGGGGATGAACACTGAAGCTTTCTTT. Its translation is CASSRQGMNTEAFF.

The chain couples TRBV7-9 to TRBJ1-3; maybe TRBD1 (5 bases). V lost 5 bases and J lost 4, with 18 bases in between. The germline CDR1 and CDR2 sequences are SEHNR and FQNEAQ (reference sequence). The CDR3 covers 16 residues. The CDR3 protein is CASSLPQGWFGNTIYF. CDR3 coding DNA: TGTGCCAGCAGCCTACCGCAGGGTTGGTTCGGAAACACCATATATTTT.

This chain joins TRBV5-1 and TRBJ2-7, with D possibly matching TRBD2 (5 bases). CDR1 and CDR2 from the germline V gene are SGHRS and YFSETQ. V was trimmed by 7 bases and J by 6 bases, leaving 29 bases between them. The CDR3 sequence is 17 residues long. CDR3 in amino acids: CASEMSWGTGEVGEQYF. The CDR3 nucleotides read TGCGCCAGCGAGATGTCCTGGGGTACCGGGGAAGTGGGCGAGCAGTACTTC.

This rearrangement joins TRBV5-1 to TRBJ2-7; 9 bases match TRBD2. Germline-derived CDR1 and CDR2 are SGHRS and YFSETQ. This CDR3 region has 15 residues. The V gene end was trimmed by 4 bases and the J gene end by 6 bases; junction bases not matched to a gene: 11. CDR3: CASSLRGSGSGEQYF. Written as DNA, the CDR3 is TGCGCCAGCAGCCTCCGGGGTAGCGGGAGTGGCGAGCAGTACTTC.

The genes are TRBV5-1 and TRBJ1-2; TRBD1 matches at 9 bases. The V gene's germline CDR1 is SGHRS and CDR2 YFSETQ. V was clipped by 0 bases and J by 8 bases; unmatched bases: 14. This CDR3 is 17 amino acids long. CDR3 in amino acids: CASSLAGQGLVRGGYTF. CDR3 coding DNA: TGCGCCAGCAGCTTGGCGGGACAGGGATTGGTCCGTGGGGGCTACACCTTC.

The rearrangement uses TRBV7-9 and TRBJ2-3; possible D gene TRBD2, 6 bases. The ends were cut back, 3 bases at V and 2 bases at J, with 12 bases in the middle. The CDR3 has 15 amino acids. CDR1 and CDR2 from the germline V gene are SEHNR and FQNEAQ (reference sequence). CDR3 loop: CASSLGLGDTDTQYF. The CDR3 region has the DNA TGTGCCAGCAGCTTGGGACTGGGGGACACAGATACGCAGTATTTT.

This rearrangement joins TRBV20-1 to TRBJ1-5; D is unresolved. The V and J ends lost 3 bases and 4 bases respectively, with 16 bases between them. CDR3 length equals 15 residues. From germline, CDR1 is DFQATT and CDR2 SNEGSKA (reference sequence). The CDR3 is CSASLSAAPNQPQHF. The CDR3 DNA sequence: TGCAGTGCTAGTTTATCCGCCGCCCCAAATCAGCCCCAGCATTTT.

The sample holds one count of this clone. CDR3 residues: CASSPADGVYSNQPQHF. In DNA, the CDR3 is TGTGCCAGCAGCCCGGCGGACGGGGTTTATAGCAATCAGCCCCAGCATTTT. The chain employs TRBV5-5 and TRBJ1-5, with no clear D. Per the germline V gene, CDR1 is SGHKS and CDR2 is YYEKEE (reference sequence). The CDR3 loop spans 17 amino acids. The V end lost 4 bases, the J end lost 0 bases, and 17 bases lay between the germline ends.

The chain employs TRBV7-6 and TRBJ1-5; TRBD1 matches 11 bases. V lost 2 bases and J lost 1; bases outside the gene matches: 19. Per germline, CDR1 SGHVS and CDR2 FNYEAQ. The length of the CDR3 is 22 residues. The CDR3 sequence: CASSLRDTGTGGPTTSNQPQHF. In nucleotides, the CDR3 is TGTGCCAGCAGCTTAAGGGACACCGGGACAGGGGGACCTACCACGAGCAATCAGCCCCAGCATTTT.

The rearrangement joins TRBV30 to TRBJ1-2; 12 bases match TRBD1. V lost 3 bases and J lost 4; bases outside the gene matches: 6. The CDR3 length is 15 residues. Per germline, CDR1 GTSNPN and CDR2 SVGIG (reference sequence). The CDR3 loop is CAWSGDRGLAYGYTF. In nucleotides, the CDR3 is TGTGCCTGGAGCGGGGACAGGGGGCTGGCCTATGGCTACACCTTC.